The text below deals with one T cell receptor (beta chain). Its cognate antigen is unknown. Naivety among CD8 cells was defined by CD45RO negativity and positive CCR7 selection, thereby excluding terminally differentiated effector memory CD45RA+ cells. The data originate from a study of shared clonotypes between healthy human individuals. Study-wide points: Generation of non-shared clonotypes was less probable than generation of clonotypes shared by all four donors. The study drew on few donors, limiting represented genetic and exposure-history diversity.

Produced via immunoSEQ multiplex PCR; TCRdb's table is partial and in-frame only. This sample carries about 610,000 clones, approximately 96% of them seen once, and the ten largest clones take roughly 0.1%. The V end lost 3 bases, the J end lost 2 bases, and 22 bases lay between the germline ends. Germline-derived CDR1 and CDR2 are MDHEN and SYDVKM. CDR3 length: 18 residues. The rearrangement joins TRBV28 to TRBJ2-5; D possibly corresponds to TRBD1 (5 bases). Sequencing used naive CD8+ T cells sorted from blood. The clonotype originates from a woman aged 25 to 39 in good health. Written as DNA, the CDR3 is TGTGCCAGCAGTTTTAGCTTCGTAGTCCGACAGCTACAAGAGACCCAGTACTTC. This codes for CASSFSFVVRQLQETQYF.